Presented here are 14 T cell receptor beta chains from one specimen sequenced in a study of T-cell memory formation after mild COVID-19. TCRdb reprocessed the 5' RACE reads with MiXCR, giving one entry per CDR3 protein. The sample contains about 210,000 distinct CDR3 sequences, 10% of which appear only once. The sample consisted of PBMCs or a T cell subset sorted from them (not recorded which). The receptors stem from a man between 18 and 29 years old who had mild COVID-19 (a few samples of this study predate the infection). Cell type and time point are not known.

A single count supports this clonotype. The chain combines TRBV6-2 or TRBV6-3 with TRBJ2-7; 7 bases map to TRBD1. The CDR3 extends over 14 amino acids. V lost 8 bases, J lost 7 bases, and 14 bases stayed unmatched. CDR1 is MNHEY and CDR2 is SVGEGT in the germline V gene. The CDR3 is CASLDRADGREQYF. For the CDR3, the DNA is TGTGCCAGCCTAGACAGGGCCGATGGGAGAGAGCAGTACTTC.

This chain links TRBV20-1 with TRBJ2-3; 11 bases align to TRBD2. The CDR3 is made up of 15 amino acids. Germline values: CDR1 DFQATT, CDR2 SNEGSKA (reference sequence). Unmatched junction bases numbered 4, after V lost 3 bases and J lost 2 bases. The CDR3 nucleotides read TGCAGTGCTAGGGCTAGCGGGGGGCACACAGATACGCAGTATTTT. Its translation is CSARASGGHTDTQYF.

A few counts support this clonotype. The chain combines TRBV6-2 or TRBV6-3 with TRBJ2-1; TRBD2 matches at 10 bases. The CDR3 extends over 17 amino acids. Trimming removed 6 bases from V and 7 bases from J; junction bases left unmatched: 15. The germline CDR1 and CDR2 sequences are MNHEY and SVGEGT. The CDR3 DNA is TGTGCCAGCAGCCCAGAGCGGGGGGGCTTCTGGGGGAATGAGCAGTTCTTC. This sequence encodes CASSPERGGFWGNEQFF.

Ten or more counts support this clonotype. DNA for the CDR3: TGTGCCAGCAGCCAAGTAGCGGGGGCCTACAATGAGCAGTTCTTC. Translated: CASSQVAGAYNEQFF. The chain joins TRBV14 to TRBJ2-1; 9 bases match TRBD2. The trim removed 1 base at V and 2 bases at J, leaving 0 bases unmatched. Germline V lookup: CDR1 SGHDN, CDR2 FVKESK. The CDR3 runs 15 residues.

This clonotype was observed many times. This chain links TRBV6-2 or TRBV6-3 with TRBJ2-1, with 7 positions matching TRBD1. This CDR3 region has 15 residues. V shed 0 bases and J 6 bases; nucleotides not matched to a gene: 5. Germline CDR1 MNHEY, CDR2 SVGEGT. CDR3: CASSYSTGLGNEQFF. The CDR3 DNA sequence: TGTGCCAGCAGTTACTCGACAGGGCTTGGCAATGAGCAGTTCTTC.

This clonotype was recorded a few times. This sequence joins TRBV6-5 and TRBJ1-6, with D unclear. The germline gives CDR1 MNHEY, CDR2 SVGAGI. Between the trimmed V and J ends, which lost 4 bases and 7 bases, there was a span of 14 bases. CDR3 length: 15 amino acids. CDR3 sequence (DNA): TGTGCCAGCAGTTTTAAGGTCAGAAGGAATTCACCCCTCCACTTT. Its translation is CASSFKVRRNSPLHF.

This clonotype was counted only a few times. This chain uses TRBV7-2 with TRBJ2-2; no clear D. The V gene lost 5 bases and the J gene lost 1 base, with 8 bases spanning the gap. Per germline, CDR1 SGHTA and CDR2 FQGNSA. This CDR3 spans 14 amino acids. DNA of the CDR3: TGTGCCAGCAGCAGAACTTGGAACACCGGGGAGCTGTTTTTT. Translation gives CASSRTWNTGELFF.

V usage is TRBV5-1 and J usage is TRBJ2-2; TRBD2 aligns across 9 bases. Germline assignment: CDR1 SGHRS and CDR2 YFSETQ. Trimming at V came to 1 base and at J to 7 bases, leaving 8 bases not matched to a gene. The CDR3 runs 16 residues. The CDR3 region is CASSLISGGFGGELFF. The CDR3 DNA sequence: TGCGCCAGCAGCTTGATCAGCGGGGGGTTCGGCGGGGAGCTGTTTTTT.

In its sample, this clonotype was seen a few times. The chain couples TRBV6-5 to TRBJ2-3; TRBD1 might be the D (6 bases). Trimming removed 5 bases from V and 6 bases from J, with 12 bases in between. CDR1 and CDR2 (germline): MNHEY, SVGAGI. The CDR3 totals 13 residues. CDR3 coding DNA: TGTGCCAGCAGTATGGGGGCGAAGGATACGCAGTATTTT. Translating gives CASSMGAKDTQYF.

The gene calls are TRBV21-1 and TRBJ2-5; the tabulated D call, TRBD1, remains unverified against the DNA. TRBV21-1 is an annotated pseudogene. This CDR3 has 18 residues. Here the CDR3 reads CASSKDLLGADNQETQYF. DNA for the CDR3: TGTGCCAGCAGCAAAGATCTCCTGGGGGCTGACAACCAAGAGACCCAGTACTTC.

The chain employs TRBV29-1 and TRBJ1-2, with TRBD1 matching over 7 bases. The germline CDR1 and CDR2 sequences are SQVTM and ANQGSEA. The length of the CDR3 is 11 residues. The ends lost 7 bases at V and 5 bases at J; junction bases unmatched: 4. The CDR3 reads CSAGQSYGYTF. In nucleotides, the CDR3 is TGCAGCGCGGGACAGTCGTATGGCTACACCTTC.

This clonotype was seen ten or more times. The chain uses TRBV7-8 and TRBJ2-5; D unresolved. The CDR3 loop spans 12 amino acids. Germline-derived CDR1 and CDR2 are SGHVS and FQNEAQ. V lost 2 bases to trimming and J lost 4 bases, with 5 bases between them. The CDR3 is CASSLFSETQYF. The CDR3 bases are TGTGCCAGCAGCTTATTCTCAGAGACCCAGTACTTC.

This clonotype has more than one count but fewer than ten. The J gene is TRBJ2-3, the V gene TRBV19; TRBD1 might be the D (6 bases). This CDR3 spans 15 amino acids. The germline CDR1 and CDR2 sequences are LNHDA and SQIVND (reference sequence). V was trimmed by 5 bases and J by 0 bases, leaving 12 bases between them. The CDR3 coding sequence is TGTGCCAGTAGTGTGGACAGAACTAGCACAGATACGCAGTATTTT. Amino acid sequence: CASSVDRTSTDTQYF.

In this sample, this clonotype turned up a few times. The chain couples TRBV7-2 to TRBJ2-2; 8 bases match TRBD2. The CDR3 consists of 15 residues. CDR1 is SGHTA and CDR2 is FQGNSA in the germline V gene. The V gene end was trimmed by 1 base and the J gene end by 7 bases; junction bases not matched to a gene: 5. The CDR3 loop reads CASSLEAGAFGELFF. The DNA of the CDR3 is TGTGCCAGCAGCTTAGAAGCGGGGGCCTTCGGGGAGCTGTTTTTT.